These 15 T cell receptor beta chains share one sample of origin, sequenced in a study of cytomegalovirus exposure and HLA in healthy donors. 60 Vbeta and 13 Jbeta primers were used in PCR. Produced via immunoSEQ multiplex PCR; TCRdb's table is partial and in-frame only. The sample includes some 180,000 clones, 60% to 85% seen only once; the top ten take 2.9%. The specimen was PBMCs. Source of these receptors: a male donor in good health and CMV-seronegative.

This clone was counted only a few times. The chain carries TRBV28 and TRBJ2-7, with D perhaps TRBD2 (6 bases). Per germline, CDR1 MDHEN and CDR2 SYDVKM. The CDR3 has 15 amino acids. The V end was cut by 6 bases, the J end by 4 bases, with 19 bases between. The CDR3: CASSPRPGEGYEQYF. The CDR3 region has the DNA TGTGCCAGCAGCCCCAGGCCGGGAGAGGGGTACGAGCAGTACTTC.

This chain connects TRBV9 to TRBJ1-1; D gene ambiguous. CDR1 is SGDLS, CDR2 YYNGEE, per germline. The CDR3 is 12 residues long. The ends were cut back, 0 bases at V and 5 bases at J, with 5 bases in the middle. CDR3 DNA: TGTGCCAGCAGCGTAGCGGGGACTGAAGCTTTCTTT. Translation: CASSVAGTEAFF.

The chain couples TRBV6-4 to TRBJ1-2; TRBD1 aligns across 8 bases. This CDR3 contains 14 residues. CDR1 and CDR2 (germline): MRHNA, SNTAGT. The V gene end was trimmed by 7 bases and the J gene end by 4 bases; junction bases not matched to a gene: 8. CDR3 DNA: TGTGCCAGCACCCCGGACAGGGCTAGCTATGGCTACACCTTC. Amino acid sequence: CASTPDRASYGYTF.

The sample holds a few counts of this clone. The chain employs TRBV18 and TRBJ2-1, with 8 bases that match TRBD1. CDR1 and CDR2 from the germline V gene are KGHSH and LQKENI. The ends lost 1 base at V and 10 bases at J; junction bases unmatched: 3. The CDR3 consists of 13 residues. The CDR3 DNA follows: TGTGCCAGCTCACCACAACAGGGGGACGAGCAGTTCTTC. Its translation is CASSPQQGDEQFF.

This chain links TRBV2 with TRBJ2-1; the match to TRBD2 covers 7 bases. Germline V lookup: CDR1 SNHLY, CDR2 FYNNEI. The CDR3 is 16 amino acids. V shed 4 bases and J 5 bases; nucleotides not matched to a gene: 11. CDR3 nucleotides: TGTGCCAGCAGTGCCGGACTAGTAAGGTTCAACAATGAGCAGTTCTTC. Protein: CASSAGLVRFNNEQFF.

This chain uses TRBV19 with TRBJ1-4; TRBD1 matches at 8 bases. Germline values: CDR1 LNHDA, CDR2 SQIVND (reference sequence). The CDR3 is 16 residues long. Germline trimming cut 5 bases from V and 4 bases from J; bases unmatched to any gene: 9. This CDR3 reads CASSDATGAINEKLFF. CDR3 coding DNA: TGTGCCAGTAGTGACGCGACAGGGGCTATTAATGAAAAACTGTTTTTT.

The rearrangement joins TRBV6-5 to TRBJ2-3; 7 bases align to TRBD2. The CDR3 extends over 15 amino acids. Germline V gene data show CDR1 as MNHEY and CDR2 as SVGAGI. V shed 6 bases and J 2 bases; nucleotides not matched to a gene: 8. The CDR3 nucleotides are TGTGCCAGCAGGAGCCCGGGACTACTCACAGATACGCAGTATTTT. It specifies CASRSPGLLTDTQYF.

The rearrangement links TRBV28 to TRBJ1-2; no clear D gene. V was shortened by 2 bases and J by 5 bases, with 15 bases between the two germline ends. The germline gives CDR1 MDHEN, CDR2 SYDVKM. This CDR3 comprises 15 residues. The CDR3, as DNA: TGTGCCAGCAGTTTAATTAGTGGCAGGCCTTATGGCTACACCTTC. Residues: CASSLISGRPYGYTF.

As to this clone: The sample has other DNA sequences that encode this CDR3 too. This chain uses TRBV28 with TRBJ2-7; D gene uncertain. Trimming cost V 1 base and J 5 bases, with 6 bases left between them. Germline V gene sequence: CDR1 MDHEN, CDR2 SYDVKM. This CDR3 has 12 residues. The CDR3 DNA is TGTGCCAGCAGTTTATCTAGGAACGAGCAGTACTTC. The encoded protein is CASSLSRNEQYF.

By proportion, this clone is medium-sized. V is TRBV19 and J is TRBJ2-5; 9 bases match TRBD2. V gave up 8 bases and J gave up 5 bases; unmatched junction bases: 6. Germline lookup yields CDR1 LNHDA and CDR2 SQIVND (reference sequence). The length of the CDR3 is 13 residues. CDR3 coding DNA: TGTGCCAGTGGGACTAGCCTTTCTGAGACCCAGTACTTC. As protein: CASGTSLSETQYF.

The rearrangement joins TRBV4-1 to TRBJ2-7; TRBD2 aligns across 8 bases. Per germline, CDR1 MGHRA and CDR2 YSYEKL. This CDR3 contains 14 residues. Unmatched junction bases numbered 2, after V lost 0 bases and J lost 4 bases. CDR3 sequence: CASSQESGRYEQYF. The DNA of the CDR3 is TGCGCCAGCAGCCAAGAGAGCGGGAGATACGAGCAGTACTTC.

The V call is TRBV27, the J call TRBJ2-1; D possibly corresponds to TRBD2 (5 bases). CDR1 and CDR2 (germline): MNHEY, SMNVEV (reference sequence). Trimming took off 6 bases at V and 3 bases at J, with 12 bases between the two ends. The CDR3 is 14 residues long. CDR3 sequence (DNA): TGTGCCAGCAGCCTCCGAGCGGACTACAATGAGCAGTTCTTC. It is translated as CASSLRADYNEQFF.

This sequence joins TRBV7-9 and TRBJ1-3, with TRBD1 identical over 7 bases. Germline V gives CDR1 SEHNR, CDR2 FQNEAQ (reference sequence). The junction had 16 bases not matched to a gene; V was cut back by 5 bases and J by 0 bases. The CDR3 runs 19 residues. The CDR3 nucleotides read TGTGCCAGCAGCGCCAAAACACTACAGGGGCCAATCTCTGGAAACACCATATATTTT. This translates into CASSAKTLQGPISGNTIYF.

DNA of the CDR3: TGTGCCAGCAGTTTCTTTCTAGAACAGCCCCAGCATTTT. Translation gives CASSFFLEQPQHF. The J gene is TRBJ1-5, the V gene TRBV28; no clear D. The germline gives CDR1 MDHEN, CDR2 SYDVKM. The CDR3 runs to 13 residues. The V end was cut by 3 bases, the J end by 7 bases, with 10 bases between. The full variable domain, with the rest looked up from reference TRBV28 and TRBJ1-5, is DVKVTQSSRYLVKRTGEKVFLECVQDMDHENMFWYRQDPGLGLRLIYFSYDVKMKEKGDIPEGYSVSREKKERFSLILESASTNQTSMYLCASSFFLEQPQHFGDGTRLSIL.

With regard to this clone: A read error may account for a junction end that differs from germline. The rearrangement uses TRBV28 and TRBJ2-7; the match to TRBD1 covers 8 bases. This CDR3 region has 13 residues. The germline gives CDR1 MDHEN, CDR2 SYDVKM. The CDR3: CASSFVAGGYKTF. As DNA, the CDR3 is TGTGCCAGCAGTTTTGTGGCAGGGGGCTATAAAACCTTC.